This entry concerns a single TCR beta chain. This clonotype was seen ten or more times. The clone's antigen remains unknown. No much larger clonotype is one base removed from it; base qualities were not supplied. These data are taken from a study of early T cells in non-severe SARS-CoV-2 infection (dated by TCRdb to the early 2020s). In the study overall: Because TCR sequencing relied on bulk RNA taken from unsorted whole blood, pairing of alpha and beta chains was not possible.

CDR1 and CDR2, looked up from the germline V gene (reference sequence), are SEHNR and FQNEAQ. At the junction V is shortened by 5 bases and J by 6 bases, with 11 bases in between. From cysteine to phenylalanine, the CDR3 is 12 amino acids long. Only the CDR3 part of the read is kept: 36 bases, read in frame from the first base. Library preparation used 5' RACE. Sequenced using a NextSeq 500. Unique molecular identifiers were attached to individual cDNA molecules in the TCR library protocol so that sequencing error and PCR bias could be corrected. Sequencing covered both TCR alpha and beta chains, and within each sample the abundances of alpha and beta sequences were tightly co-correlated. The study's processing was this. Decombinator V4 was used to annotate TCR sequences for V gene, J gene and CDR3. Expanded TCRs were defined as changing significantly between any two time points under a Poisson model with p below 0.0001. TCR abundances were normalised to the total number of TCRs sequenced per sample and expressed as counts per million. MAIT TCRs were defined by TRAV1-2 paired with TRAJ12, TRAJ20 or TRAJ33, and iNKT TCRs by TRAV10 paired with TRAJ18. VDJdb, accessed 1 November 2021, was searched for CMV, EBV and SARS-CoV-2 annotated TCRs, excluding TCRs annotated for multiple antigens. TCRdb passed the public sequencing reads through fastp at Q25 and MiXCR, retaining productive beta sequences. Rows merge per CDR3 protein into single entries with the most common DNA and genes. TCRdb, not the authors, supplied the V and J calls. The sample profile shows fewer than 60,000 distinct CDR3 sequences; almost 9.5% of them were found once. The top ten constitute 15% of the sample.

Set within a cohort of healthcare workers in London, UK, this nested case-control study involved weekly PCR testing of nasopharyngeal swabs along with blood sampling. Between 23 and 31 March 2020, the week of the UK lockdown, healthcare workers were enrolled and then followed up weekly for as long as 16 weeks. General conclusions and limits of the study: VDJdb matching was skewed toward anti-spike CD8 responses, so virus-specific expansions were likely underestimated and private and CD4 specificities were missed.

The sequenced sample was whole blood. The chain is assembled from TRBV7-9 and TRBJ2-7; TRBD1 could be the D gene, as 7 bases match. The source of this sequence is an adult who was a healthcare worker with PCR-confirmed SARS-CoV-2 infection or an uninfected control (not recorded which). The DNA is TGTGCCAGCAGCCACAGGGGAGGCGAGCAGTACTTC. Its protein product is CASSHRGGEQYF. The CDR3 plus the reference TRBV7-9 and TRBJ2-7 genes for the other parts give the full variable domain: DTGVSQNPRHKITKRGQNVTFRCDPISEHNRLYWYRQTLGQGPEFLTYFQNEAQLEKSRLLSDRFSAERPKGSFSTLEIQRTEQGDSAMYLCASSHRGGEQYFGPGTRLTVT.